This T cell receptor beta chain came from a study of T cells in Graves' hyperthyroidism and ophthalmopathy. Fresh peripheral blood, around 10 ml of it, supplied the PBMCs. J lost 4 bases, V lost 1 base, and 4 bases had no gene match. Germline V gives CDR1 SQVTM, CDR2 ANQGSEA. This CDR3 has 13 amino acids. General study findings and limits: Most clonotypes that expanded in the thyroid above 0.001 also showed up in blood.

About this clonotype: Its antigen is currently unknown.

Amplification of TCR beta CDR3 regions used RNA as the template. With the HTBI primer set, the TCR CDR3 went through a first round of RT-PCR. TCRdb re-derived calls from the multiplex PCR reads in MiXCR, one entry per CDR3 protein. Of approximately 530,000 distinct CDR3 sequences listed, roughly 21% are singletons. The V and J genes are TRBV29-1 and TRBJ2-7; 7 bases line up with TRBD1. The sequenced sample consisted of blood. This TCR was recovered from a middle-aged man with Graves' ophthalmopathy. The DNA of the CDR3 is TGCAGCGTTGAAGCCGGGACAGCATACGAGCAGTACTTC. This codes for CSVEAGTAYEQYF.